Listed here are 7 T cell receptor beta chains from one sample, sequenced in a study of blood T cell repertoires in COVID-19. Clones were sequenced by immunoSEQ multiplex PCR, and TCRdb holds only the in-frame ones, with some missing. Of around 140,000 clones detected, approximately 87% appear once; the ten largest clones hold 35% to 45%. The sample comprised peripheral blood. Source of these receptors: a human donor in a cohort sampled during active COVID-19.

The chain has TRBV7-2 and TRBJ1-2; a possible D gene is TRBD1 (5 bases). Trimming removed 6 bases from V and 8 bases from J, with 16 bases in between. CDR3 size: 13 residues. Germline V gives CDR1 SGHTA, CDR2 FQGNSA. CDR3 amino acids: CASRSDLGAGYTF. DNA of the CDR3: TGTGCCAGCAGATCAGACCTTGGGGCCGGCTACACCTTC. The variable domain in full, with the rest retrieved from reference TRBV7-2 and TRBJ1-2, is GAGVSQSPSNKVTEKGKDVELRCDPISGHTALYWYRQSLGQGLEFLIYFQGNSAPDKSGLPSDRFSAERTGGSVSTLTIQRTQQEDSAVYLCASRSDLGAGYTFGSGTRLTVV.

This clone occurred once. The rearrangement uses TRBV6-5 and TRBJ2-7; D may be TRBD1 (6 bases). This CDR3 has 12 amino acids. Trimming cost V 10 bases and J 0 bases, with 10 bases left between them. Germline V gives CDR1 MNHEY, CDR2 SVGAGI. DNA for the CDR3: TGTGCCACCAAGGGGGACTCCTACGAGCAGTACGTC. This sequence encodes CATKGDSYEQYV.

This clone was seen a handful of times. The J gene is TRBJ1-5, the V gene TRBV4-2; D is perhaps TRBD1 (6 bases). V lost 1 base and J 7 bases, leaving 8 bases between the germline ends. Per the germline V gene, CDR1 is LGHNA and CDR2 is YNFKEQ. CDR3 size: 13 residues. The CDR3 protein is CASSQGTDQPQHF. DNA of the CDR3: TGTGCCAGCAGCCAAGGGACAGACCAGCCCCAGCATTTT.

The chain combines TRBV19 with TRBJ1-4; a weak D match, TRBD1 (5 bases). The ends were cut back, 3 bases at V and 5 bases at J, with 19 bases in the middle. The CDR3 totals 17 residues. The germline V gene encodes CDR1 LNHDA and CDR2 SQIVND (reference sequence). The CDR3 sequence: CASSMAGRESANEKLFF. The CDR3 DNA is TGTGCCAGTAGTATGGCAGGCAGGGAAAGTGCGAATGAAAAACTGTTTTTT.

The V gene is TRBV5-6, the J gene TRBJ1-1, with a possible D match to TRBD1 (6 bases). Per germline, CDR1 SGHDT and CDR2 YYEEEE. V was clipped by 0 bases and J by 3 bases, with 21 bases between them. The CDR3 consists of 18 residues. The CDR3, as DNA: TGTGCCAGCAGCTTGGCCGGGACACCCTTCGTGAATGACACTGAAGCTTTCTTT. Translating gives CASSLAGTPFVNDTEAFF.

The chain joins TRBV20-1 to TRBJ2-1; 9 nucleotides match TRBD2. The junction had 10 bases not matched to a gene; V was cut back by 6 bases and J by 16 bases. Germline V lookup: CDR1 DFQATT, CDR2 SNEGSKA (reference sequence). There are 11 residues in the CDR3. In DNA, the CDR3 is TGCAGTGCGAACCTAGCGGGAAACTTATTCTTC. Translation: CSANLAGNLFF.

The CDR3 region is CASSLGDNSGNTIYF. In DNA, the CDR3 is TGTGCCAGCAGCTTGGGTGACAATTCTGGAAACACCATATATTTT. The chain joins TRBV7-8 to TRBJ1-3; D is undetermined. CDR1 and CDR2 from the germline V gene are SGHVS and FQNEAQ. The CDR3 extends over 15 amino acids. With 3 bases removed from V and 1 base from J, the gap between germline ends came to 10 bases.